Reported below is one TCR beta chain. This entry is derived from a study of T cell responses to AZD1222 COVID-19 vaccine. V was shortened by 1 base and J by 0 bases, with 10 bases between the two germline ends. The germline V gene has CDR1 MDHEN and CDR2 SYDVKM. This CDR3 has 16 residues. Sequenced by immunoSEQ multiplex PCR; TCRdb stores in-frame clones only, minus some. The profile shows about 100,000 clones, 80% to 90% of them singletons. The gene calls are TRBV28 and TRBJ1-3, with D perhaps TRBD1 (5 bases). This TCR was recovered from an adult in good health. The sample was peripheral blood, taken on day 0 of MenACWY control vaccination. The DNA of the CDR3 is TGTGCCAGCAGTTTATTGGGGGTTACCTCTGGAAACACCATATATTTT. Translated: CASSLLGVTSGNTIYF.